This T cell receptor (beta chain) was obtained from a study of T cell therapy after organ transplantation. About the research overall: Two of the ten patients were classed as nonresponders. Across 2 to 6 intravenous infusions, patients got a median of 1.92 x 10^8 CMV-specific T cells. General study results and limits: Confounding by concurrent antirejection or antiviral medications was not assessed. Nonresponder repertoires showed strong pretherapy expansions, barely changing post-therapy.

Described time point: 4-8 weeks after completion of therapy. Data came from immunoSEQ multiplex PCR; TCRdb stores just in-frame clones and leaves some out. Of 15,000 to 20,000 clones listed, around 80% were seen once; the top ten hold 7% to 10%. As to this clone: Antigen specificity is unknown.

Germline V gives CDR1 MNHNS, CDR2 SASEGT. Trimming shortened V by 1 base and J by 0 bases, and 12 bases separated the two germline ends. This CDR3 spans 17 amino acids. V and J are TRBV6-1 and TRBJ1-4, with unresolved D. This clonotype originated in a human patient who had received a solid organ transplant and had CMV disease. Some T cells may have come from the graft donor. Source: CD8+ T cells from blood, taken after autologous CMV-specific T cell therapy. The CDR3 nucleotides are TGTGCCAGCAGTGAAGGAGTAGGATCGGCAACTAATGAAAAACTGTTTTTT. Protein: CASSEGVGSATNEKLFF.